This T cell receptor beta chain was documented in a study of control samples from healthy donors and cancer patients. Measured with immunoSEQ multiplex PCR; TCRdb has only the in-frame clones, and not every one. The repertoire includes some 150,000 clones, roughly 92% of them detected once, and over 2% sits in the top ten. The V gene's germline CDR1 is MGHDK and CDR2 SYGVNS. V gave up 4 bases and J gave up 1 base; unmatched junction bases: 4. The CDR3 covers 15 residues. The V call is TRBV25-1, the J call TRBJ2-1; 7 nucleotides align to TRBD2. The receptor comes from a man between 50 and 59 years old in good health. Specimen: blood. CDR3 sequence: CASSGERGSYNEQFF. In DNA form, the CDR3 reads TGTGCCAGCAGTGGAGAGCGGGGATCCTACAATGAGCAGTTCTTC.